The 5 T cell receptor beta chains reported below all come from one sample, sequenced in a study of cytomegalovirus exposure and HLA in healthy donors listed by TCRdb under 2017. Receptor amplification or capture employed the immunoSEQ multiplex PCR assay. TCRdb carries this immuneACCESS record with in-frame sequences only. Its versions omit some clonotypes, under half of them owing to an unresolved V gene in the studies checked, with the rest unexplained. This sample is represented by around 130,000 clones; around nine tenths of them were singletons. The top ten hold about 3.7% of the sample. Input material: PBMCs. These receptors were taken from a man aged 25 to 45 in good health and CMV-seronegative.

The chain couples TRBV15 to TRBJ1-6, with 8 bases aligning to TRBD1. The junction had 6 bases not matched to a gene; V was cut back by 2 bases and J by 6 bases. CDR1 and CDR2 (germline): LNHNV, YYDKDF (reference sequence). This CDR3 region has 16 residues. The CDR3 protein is CATSRPRGHANSPLHF. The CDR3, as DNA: TGTGCCACCAGCAGACCCAGGGGGCACGCTAATTCACCCCTCCACTTT. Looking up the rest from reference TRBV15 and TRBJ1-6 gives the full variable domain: DAMVIQNPRYQVTQFGKPVTLSCSQTLNHNVMYWYQQKSSQAPKLLFHYYDKDFNNEADTPDNFQSRRPNTSFCFLDIRSPGLGDTAMYLCATSRPRGHANSPLHFGNGTRLTVT.

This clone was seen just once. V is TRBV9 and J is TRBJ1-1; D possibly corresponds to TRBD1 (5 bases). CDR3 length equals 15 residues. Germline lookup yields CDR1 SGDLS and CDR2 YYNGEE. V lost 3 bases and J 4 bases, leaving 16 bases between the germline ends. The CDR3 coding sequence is TGTGCCAGCAGCGGCCACGGGGGACGGGGCACTGAAGCTTTCTTT. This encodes CASSGHGGRGTEAFF.

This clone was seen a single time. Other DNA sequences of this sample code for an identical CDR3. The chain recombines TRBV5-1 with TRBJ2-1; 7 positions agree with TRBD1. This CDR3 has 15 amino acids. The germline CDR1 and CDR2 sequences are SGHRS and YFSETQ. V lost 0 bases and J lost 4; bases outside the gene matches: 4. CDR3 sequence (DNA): TGCGCCAGCAGCTTGGGTGCAGGGGGATACAATGAGCAGTTCTTC. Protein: CASSLGAGGYNEQFF.

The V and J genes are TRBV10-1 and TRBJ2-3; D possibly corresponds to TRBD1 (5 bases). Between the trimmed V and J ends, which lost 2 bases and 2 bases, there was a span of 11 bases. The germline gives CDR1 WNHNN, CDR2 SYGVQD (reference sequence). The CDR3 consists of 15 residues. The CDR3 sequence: CASSELWGNTDTQYF. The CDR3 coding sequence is TGCGCCAGCAGTGAGCTTTGGGGCAACACAGATACGCAGTATTTT.

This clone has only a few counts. The CDR3 loop is CASCSRAQKGTGELFF. CDR3 DNA sequence: TGTGCCAGCTGCAGCAGGGCCCAAAAGGGGACCGGGGAGCTGTTTTTT. The chain links TRBV6-6 to TRBJ2-2; weak D call: TRBD1 (5 bases). The V and J ends lost 8 bases and 5 bases respectively, with 21 bases between them. CDR1 is MNHNY, CDR2 SVGAGI, per germline (reference sequence). This CDR3 has 16 residues.